A selection of T cell receptor beta chains follows, all from one sample in a study of Ad26.COV2.S vaccination and SARS-CoV-2 variants. Generated by immunoSEQ multiplex PCR, the TCRdb table keeps only in-frame clones and is missing some. This repertoire shows about 680,000 clones, about 90% found once; its top ten account for around 1.4%. The source was peripheral blood, collected in a trial of Ad26.COV2.S vaccine versus placebo. These receptors were obtained from a person between 18 and 60 years old who received the Ad26.COV2.S COVID-19 vaccine or a placebo. The CDR3 runs from the conserved cysteine through the conserved F or W. The D gene is left open where the match is weak. The size of a clone is reported for some rows only, either as once, few or many, or as a class for expanded clones.

CASSFGLAGTYEQYF TGTGCCAGCAGCTTCGGACTAGCGGGGACCTACGAGCAGTACTTC TRBD2 TRBJ2-7 - TRBV11-1
CASSPRGLSGNEQFF TGTGCCAGCTCACCACGGGGACTTTCCGGCAATGAGCAGTTCTTC - TRBJ2-1 - TRBV18
CASSTPSPQGDGYTF TGTGCCAGCAGTACCCCATCACCTCAGGGGGACGGCTACACCTTC TRBD1 TRBJ1-2 few TRBV6-5
CASRETVTGANVLTF TGTGCCAGCAGAGAGACAGTGACTGGGGCCAACGTCCTGACTTTC - TRBJ2-6 - TRBV2
CASSYLAGSIQETQYF TGTGCCAGCAGTTACCTAGCGGGTTCGATCCAAGAGACCCAGTACTTC TRBD2 TRBJ2-5 - TRBV6-5
CASSETYLVRHEQYF TGTGCCAGCAGTGAAACCTACTTGGTCCGGCACGAGCAGTACTTC - TRBJ2-7 - TRBV2
CSASQDHTGELFF TGCAGTGCTAGTCAGGACCACACCGGGGAGCTGTTTTTT - TRBJ2-2 - TRBV20-1
CASHGTSAPWPQYF TGTGCCAGTCACGGGACTAGCGCGCCCTGGCCCCAGTACTTC TRBD2 TRBJ2-5 - TRBV19
CASRCTGIHPYEQYF TGCGCCAGCAGATGCACTGGGATCCATCCCTACGAGCAGTACTTC - TRBJ2-7 - TRBV10-1
CASSLGTEAFF TGTGCCAGCAGCTTGGGCACTGAAGCTTTCTTT - TRBJ1-1 - TRBV11-2
CASSLGGVSYEQYF TGTGCCAGCAGTTTAGGCGGAGTATCCTACGAGCAGTACTTC - TRBJ2-7 - TRBV27
CAGRLGSNQPQHF TGTGCCGGTCGACTTGGGAGCAATCAGCCCCAGCATTTT - TRBJ1-5 - TRBV21-1
CASDRDRYYEQYF TGTGCCAGCGACCGGGACCGCTACTACGAGCAGTACTTC - TRBJ2-7 - TRBV6-5
CSAPGLGGYTF TGCAGTGCTCCGGGGCTAGGGGGCTACACCTTC - TRBJ1-2 - TRBV20-1
CASSQGTVQETQYF TGTGCCAGTAGTCAAGGGACAGTACAAGAGACCCAGTACTTC TRBD1 TRBJ2-5 - TRBV19
CASSPRDTYEQYF TGTGCCAGCAGCCCGCGGGATACCTACGAGCAGTACTTC - TRBJ2-7 - TRBV7-9
CATSDLRGNRGEQFF TGTGCCACCAGTGATTTGCGGGGGAACAGGGGAGAGCAGTTCTTC - TRBJ2-1 - TRBV24-1
CTSGGTLTDTQYF TGTACTAGCGGGGGGACCCTCACAGATACGCAGTATTTT TRBD2 TRBJ2-3 - TRBV3-1/TRBV3-2
CASSQYGEQFF TGTGCCAGCAGCCAATACGGTGAGCAGTTCTTC - TRBJ2-1 - TRBV3-1/TRBV3-2
CSVDTGANTQYF TGCAGCGTTGATACCGGGGCCAATACGCAGTATTTT - TRBJ2-3 - TRBV29-1
CASSPRGPANEQFF TGTGCCAGCTCACCTCGGGGGCCGGCCAATGAGCAGTTCTTC - TRBJ2-1 - TRBV18
CAWSVARSEKLFF TGTGCCTGGAGTGTGGCCAGGTCAGAAAAACTGTTTTTT - TRBJ1-4 - TRBV30
CASSLEFNEQFF TGTGCCAGCAGCTTAGAATTCAATGAGCAGTTCTTC - TRBJ2-1 - TRBV7-9
CAPFPGAENQPQHF TGTGCCCCCTTTCCCGGGGCCGAAAATCAGCCCCAGCATTTT - TRBJ1-5 - TRBV21-1
CASSLVGGGAYNEQFF TGTGCCAGCAGCTTAGTGGGCGGGGGTGCCTACAATGAGCAGTTCTTC TRBD2 TRBJ2-1 - TRBV7-8
CAVQAGRGQPQHF TGTGCCGTCCAGGCGGGGCGCGGGCAGCCCCAGCATTTT - TRBJ1-5 - TRBV19
CASSWTGFGNSPLHF TGTGCCAGCAGCTGGACGGGCTTCGGAAATTCACCCCTCCACTTT - TRBJ1-6 few TRBV7-6
CASSLVAGDYNEQFF TGCGCCAGCAGCTTGGTAGCGGGGGACTACAATGAGCAGTTCTTC TRBD2 TRBJ2-1 - TRBV5-1
CASSTTGSPEAFF TGTGCCAGCTCAACGACAGGTTCCCCTGAAGCTTTCTTT - TRBJ1-1 - TRBV18
CASRNSGANVLTF TGTGCCAGCCGTAACTCTGGGGCCAACGTCCTGACTTTC - TRBJ2-6 - TRBV7-2
CASSYLGTVNSPLHF TGTGCCAGCAGTTACCTCGGGACAGTAAATTCACCCCTCCACTTT TRBD1 TRBJ1-6 - TRBV6-5
CASSLDQAAEQYF TGTGCCAGCTCACTGGATCAAGCAGCCGAGCAGTACTTC - TRBJ2-7 - TRBV18
CASLDGVEYEQYF TGTGCCAGTCTGGACGGGGTTGAATACGAGCAGTACTTC - TRBJ2-7 - TRBV11-2
CASSQDPTGGYNSPLHF TGTGCCAGCAGCCAAGATCCGACAGGGGGCTATAATTCACCCCTCCACTTT TRBD1 TRBJ1-6 - TRBV3-1/TRBV3-2
CASSPQGLGTEAFF TGTGCCAGCAGCCCTCAGGGACTTGGCACTGAAGCTTTCTTT - TRBJ1-1 - TRBV7-3
CATGYAGELFF TGTGCCACAGGGTACGCCGGGGAGCTGTTTTTT - TRBJ2-2 - TRBV24-1
CASSYSGQGKAVGYTQYF TGTGCCAGCAGTTACTCCGGACAGGGCAAGGCCGTGGGGTATACCCAGTACTTC TRBD1 TRBJ2-5 - TRBV6-2/TRBV6-3
CASSIDLETGAWMYYGYTF TGTGCCAGTAGTATAGATCTCGAGACAGGGGCTTGGATGTATTATGGCTACACCTTC TRBD1 TRBJ1-2 - TRBV19
CASSVAPDRAQPQHF TGTGCCAGCAGCGTAGCTCCCGACAGGGCACAGCCCCAGCATTTT TRBD1 TRBJ1-5 - TRBV9
CASSSQGYQETQYF TGTGCCAGCAGCTCACAGGGATACCAAGAGACCCAGTACTTC - TRBJ2-5 once TRBV5-8
CASNELAKNIQYF TGTGCCAGCAACGAGTTAGCCAAAAACATTCAGTACTTC - TRBJ2-4 - TRBV6-5
CASSPGLNTEAFF TGTGCCAGCAGCCCGGGCCTAAACACTGAAGCTTTCTTT - TRBJ1-1 few TRBV12-3/TRBV12-4
CASSIRGQGGTGNTIYF TGTGCCAGTAGTATACGTGGACAGGGTGGTACTGGAAACACCATATATTTT TRBD1 TRBJ1-3 once TRBV19
CASSPSDRGGTEAFF TGTGCCAGCAGCCCCTCGGACAGGGGAGGTACTGAAGCTTTCTTT TRBD1 TRBJ1-1 - TRBV3-1/TRBV3-2
CASSPRTGRLAGSYEQYF TGTGCCAGCAGTCCGAGGACAGGGCGGCTAGCGGGTTCCTACGAGCAGTACTTC - TRBJ2-7 - TRBV27
CASSHLGTENGYTF TGTGCCAGCAGCCACCTTGGAACAGAGAATGGCTACACCTTC - TRBJ1-2 - TRBV3-1/TRBV3-2
CAWSAMTSGEETQYF TGTGCCTGGAGTGCCATGACTAGCGGGGAAGAGACCCAGTACTTC TRBD2 TRBJ2-5 - TRBV30
CASSESGLAGGYEQYF TGCGCCAGCAGTGAGTCAGGACTAGCGGGAGGCTACGAGCAGTACTTC TRBD2 TRBJ2-7 - TRBV10-2
CASGATTGNYGYTF TGTGCCAGCGGGGCAACGACAGGGAACTATGGCTACACCTTC TRBD1 TRBJ1-2 - TRBV27
CASSPNRALNTEAFF TGTGCCAGCAGTCCAAACAGGGCGCTAAACACTGAAGCTTTCTTT - TRBJ1-1 few TRBV6-5